This T cell receptor (beta chain) comes out of a study of cytomegalovirus exposure and HLA in healthy donors. Use of 60 Vbeta and 13 Jbeta primers characterized the PCR. Measured with immunoSEQ multiplex PCR; TCRdb has only the in-frame clones, and not every one. The data show 100,000 to 150,000 clones, around three quarters seen once. Specimen: PBMCs. This sequence was found in a woman in her 50s in good health and CMV-seronegative.

The CDR3: CASSLRGVPYNEQFF. The CDR3 DNA follows: TGTGCCAGCAGCTTAAGGGGAGTCCCCTACAATGAGCAGTTCTTC. The rearrangement joins TRBV7-3 to TRBJ2-1; perhaps TRBD2 as D (5 bases). Germline values: CDR1 SGHTA, CDR2 FQGTGA. The CDR3 extends over 15 amino acids. Trimming removed 1 base from V and 2 bases from J, with 9 bases in between.